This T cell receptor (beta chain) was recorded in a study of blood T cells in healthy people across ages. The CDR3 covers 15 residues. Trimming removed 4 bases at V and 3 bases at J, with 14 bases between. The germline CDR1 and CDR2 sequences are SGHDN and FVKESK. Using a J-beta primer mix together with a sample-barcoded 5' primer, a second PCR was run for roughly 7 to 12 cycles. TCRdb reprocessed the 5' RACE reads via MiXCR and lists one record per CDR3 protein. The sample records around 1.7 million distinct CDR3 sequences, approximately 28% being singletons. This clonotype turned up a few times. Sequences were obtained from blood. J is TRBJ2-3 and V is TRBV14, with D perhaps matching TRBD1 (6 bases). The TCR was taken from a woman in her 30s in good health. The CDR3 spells CASSPKGTLTDTQYF. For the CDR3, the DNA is TGTGCCAGCAGCCCCAAGGGGACACTAACAGATACGCAGTATTTT.